This TCR beta chain was found in a study of vaccination effects on CD4 cells after COVID-19. Points from the study as a whole: From healthy vaccinees, only 1 of 255 vaccine-induced clones also reacted to common cold coronaviruses. Substantial clonal contraction characterized both infection- and vaccine-induced clones late after vaccination.

This clone was detected only a few times. Its antigen is undetermined. TCRdb keeps only in-frame clones here, not all; method: immunoSEQ multiplex PCR. In the table there are tens of thousands of clones, about 65% of which are singletons. Before any sequencing was done, the ViraFEST assay used viral peptide pools to expand antigen-specific CD4+ T cells. Following 10 days of culture, CD4+ T cells were isolated. All vaccine recipients tested negative for nucleocapsid antibodies and had never contracted SARS-CoV-2 infection. Every well got 2 million to 2.5 million PBMC, which were grown with 8.5 to 10 IU/ml IL-2 and around 10 ug/ml peptides. Researchers swapped half the medium for IL-2 medium on both days 3 and 7. The sample consisted of CD4+ T cells from PBMCs cultured with HCoV-OC43 spike peptides, taken before COVID-19 vaccination. Subset: HCoV-OC43 spike overlapping peptide pool stimulation. The TCR comes from a human donor who received a COVID-19 vaccine.

The CDR3 DNA sequence: TGTGCCAGCTTAGAACGGGGGGCTGGAAACACCATATATTTT. Its translation: CASLERGAGNTIYF. This chain links TRBV10-3 with TRBJ1-3, with D tentatively TRBD1 (5 bases). Trimming stripped 10 bases from V and 2 bases from J, with 15 bases between. The CDR3 runs 14 residues. Per germline, CDR1 ENHRY and CDR2 SYGVKD.